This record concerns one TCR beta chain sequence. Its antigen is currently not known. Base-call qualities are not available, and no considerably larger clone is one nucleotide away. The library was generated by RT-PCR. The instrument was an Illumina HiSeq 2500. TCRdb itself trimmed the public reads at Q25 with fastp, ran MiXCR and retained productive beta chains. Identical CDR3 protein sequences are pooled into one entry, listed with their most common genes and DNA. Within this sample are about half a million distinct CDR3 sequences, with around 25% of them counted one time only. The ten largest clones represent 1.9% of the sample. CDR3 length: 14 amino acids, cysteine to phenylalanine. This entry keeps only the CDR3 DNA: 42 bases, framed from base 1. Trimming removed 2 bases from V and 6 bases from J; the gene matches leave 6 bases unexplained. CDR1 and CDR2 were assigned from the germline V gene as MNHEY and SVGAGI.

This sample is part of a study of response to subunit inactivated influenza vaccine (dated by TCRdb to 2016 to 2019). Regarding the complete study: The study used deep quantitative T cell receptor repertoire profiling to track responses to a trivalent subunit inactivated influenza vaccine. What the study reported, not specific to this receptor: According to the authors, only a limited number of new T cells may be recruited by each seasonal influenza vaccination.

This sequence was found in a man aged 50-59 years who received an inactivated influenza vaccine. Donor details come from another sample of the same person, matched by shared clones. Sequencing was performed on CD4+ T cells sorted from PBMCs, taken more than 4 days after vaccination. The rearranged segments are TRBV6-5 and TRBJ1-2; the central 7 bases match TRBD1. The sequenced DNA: TGTGCCAGCAGTTACAGGGGACAGAAAAATGGCTACACCTTC. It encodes CASSYRGQKNGYTF.